These 28 T cell receptor beta chains were all obtained from the same sample, sequenced in a study of cytomegalovirus exposure and HLA in healthy donors. The PCR contained 60 Vbeta and 13 Jbeta primers. Sequenced by immunoSEQ multiplex PCR; TCRdb stores in-frame clones only, minus some. The table includes 75,000 to 90,000 clones, 78% detected once. The sequencing sample was made of PBMCs. The receptors originated from a woman in her thirties or forties in good health and CMV-seropositive.

The CDR3 region has the DNA TGTGCCATCAGAACATCGATTGGGGGCAACGACGGGGAGCTGTTTTTT. This translates into CAIRTSIGGNDGELFF. V usage is TRBV10-3 and J usage is TRBJ2-2, with a possible D match to TRBD1 (6 bases). CDR3 length: 16 amino acids. Trimming removed 6 bases from V and 7 bases from J, with 21 bases in between. Germline CDR1 is ENHRY and CDR2 is SYGVKD.

The V gene is TRBV4-2, the J gene TRBJ1-5; D uncertain. V lost 0 bases to trimming and J lost 0 bases, with 3 bases between them. There are 14 residues in the CDR3. The germline gives CDR1 LGHNA, CDR2 YNFKEQ. CDR3 in amino acids: CASSQDYSNQPQHF. For the CDR3, the DNA is TGTGCCAGCAGCCAAGACTATAGCAATCAGCCCCAGCATTTT.

This chain uses TRBV28 with TRBJ1-2, with D possibly matching TRBD1 (5 bases). The CDR3 contains 13 residues. V was shortened by 6 bases and J by 8 bases, with 16 bases between the two germline ends. Germline loops: CDR1 MDHEN, CDR2 SYDVKM. In nucleotides, the CDR3 is TGTGCCAGCAGGGGGCCAGGGTGGGGAGGCTACACCTTC. Translation gives CASRGPGWGGYTF.

This clone has only one observation. The chain joins TRBV15 to TRBJ1-2; D is ambiguous. This CDR3 region has 14 residues. CDR1 is LNHNV and CDR2 is YYDKDF in the germline V gene (reference sequence). V lost 1 base to trimming and J lost 8 bases, with 14 bases between them. The CDR3 loop reads CATSRAAAGEGYTF. CDR3 DNA sequence: TGTGCCACCAGCAGAGCGGCGGCCGGCGAAGGCTACACCTTC.

The gene calls are TRBV9 and TRBJ2-2, with D possibly being TRBD2 (5 bases). Trimming removed 0 bases at V and 4 bases at J, with 7 bases between. The V gene's germline CDR1 is SGDLS and CDR2 YYNGEE. CDR3 length equals 14 residues. As DNA, the CDR3 is TGTGCCAGCAGCGTAGGTGGAGGCACCGGGGAGCTGTTTTTT. Translating gives CASSVGGGTGELFF.

The chain employs TRBV19 and TRBJ1-1, with D maybe TRBD1 (5 bases). Trimming shortened V by 5 bases and J by 6 bases, and 19 bases separated the two germline ends. The CDR3 sequence is 15 residues long. From germline, CDR1 is LNHDA and CDR2 SQIVND (reference sequence). CDR3 region: CASSPRQGFIAEAFF. Written as DNA, the CDR3 is TGTGCCAGTAGTCCTCGCCAGGGATTCATCGCTGAAGCTTTCTTT.

The chain has TRBV2 and TRBJ1-1; tentatively, D is TRBD1 (6 bases). CDR3 length: 15 amino acids. Germline V gene lookup returns CDR1 SNHLY and CDR2 FYNNEI. Trimming removed 4 bases at V and 4 bases at J, with 16 bases between. The CDR3, as DNA: TGTGCCAGCAGTGTGGGGGGGGGCATCGGCACTGAAGCTTTCTTT. Its translation is CASSVGGGIGTEAFF.

V gene TRBV5-6 combines with J gene TRBJ1-2, with D unclear. V was trimmed by 1 base and J by 8 bases, leaving 12 bases between them. CDR3 length: 13 amino acids. CDR1 is SGHDT, CDR2 YYEEEE, per germline. The CDR3 DNA reads TGTGCCAGCAGCTTGTCCCAGGATCGGGGCTACACCTTC. The encoded protein is CASSLSQDRGYTF. Looking up the rest from reference TRBV5-6 and TRBJ1-2 gives the full variable domain: DAGVTQSPTHLIKTRGQQVTLRCSPKSGHDTVSWYQQALGQGPQFIFQYYEEEERQRGNFPDRFSGHQFPNYSSELNVNALLLGDSALYLCASSLSQDRGYTFGSGTRLTVV.

On this clone itself: The sample carries other DNA sequences with the same CDR3. This chain uses TRBV5-1 with TRBJ1-1, with TRBD1 as a possible D gene (6 bases). The CDR3 is 13 residues long. CDR1 SGHRS and CDR2 YFSETQ come from the germline V gene. V lost 2 bases, J lost 5 bases, and 10 bases lay in between. The chain's CDR3 is CASSLRGGTEAFF. CDR3 in DNA: TGCGCCAGCAGCTTAAGGGGGGGGACTGAAGCTTTCTTT.

CDR3 sequence: CASSPQGQETQYF. DNA for the CDR3: TGTGCCAGCAGCCCACAGGGTCAAGAGACCCAGTACTTC. The rearrangement links TRBV7-2 to TRBJ2-5, with D maybe TRBD1 (6 bases). Germline V lookup: CDR1 SGHTA, CDR2 FQGNSA. Trimming left V 5 bases short and J 2 bases short, with 9 bases between. The CDR3 contains 13 residues.

The chain carries TRBV2 and TRBJ2-5, with 7 bases lining up with TRBD2. With 4 bases clipped from V and 7 bases from J, the junction kept 6 bases outside the gene matches. The CDR3 length is 13 residues. Germline loops: CDR1 SNHLY, CDR2 FYNNEI. CDR3: CASSVTGEGTQYF. CDR3 bases: TGTGCCAGCAGTGTAACGGGGGAGGGGACCCAGTACTTC.

The CDR3 protein is CASSWTWGEKNTGELFF. In DNA, the CDR3 is TGTGCCAGCAGCTGGACATGGGGGGAGAAGAACACCGGGGAGCTGTTTTTT. The chain recombines TRBV5-8 with TRBJ2-2; a possible D gene is TRBD2 (6 bases). The CDR3 is 17 amino acids. CDR1 and CDR2 (germline): SGHTS, YDEGEE. The V gene lost 3 bases and the J gene lost 1 base, with 16 bases spanning the gap.

The chain carries TRBV13 and TRBJ2-7, with TRBD1 matching 7 bases. Looked up from germline, CDR1 is PRHDT and CDR2 is FYEKMQ (reference sequence). The V segment lost 5 bases and the J segment 4 bases; nucleotides outside the gene matches: 11. This CDR3 has 15 residues. The CDR3 loop is CASSLDRDSSYEQYF. DNA for the CDR3: TGTGCCAGCAGCCTTGACAGGGATTCATCTTACGAGCAGTACTTC.

This chain links TRBV10-3 with TRBJ2-5; 7 bases match TRBD2. The J call may be faulty, since TRBJ2-7 better matches the DNA end. CDR3 size: 12 residues. Germline CDR1 ENHRY, CDR2 SYGVKD. The CDR3 sequence is CAIMGDYNEQYF. The CDR3 DNA reads as TGTGCCATCATGGGGGACTACAACGAGCAGTACTTC.

This clone was recorded once. The chain employs TRBV19 and TRBJ2-2; 8 nucleotides agree with TRBD1. The V gene end was trimmed by 8 bases and the J gene end by 4 bases; junction bases not matched to a gene: 6. This CDR3 comprises 14 residues. Germline CDR1 is LNHDA and CDR2 is SQIVND (reference sequence). The CDR3 DNA reads as TGTGCCAGTTCGATCGACAGGGGCACCGGGGAGCTGTTTTTT. Translation: CASSIDRGTGELFF. Looking up the rest from reference TRBV19 and TRBJ2-2 gives the full variable domain: DGGITQSPKYLFRKEGQNVTLSCEQNLNHDAMYWYRQDPGQGLRLIYYSQIVNDFQKGDIAEGYSVSREKKESFPLTVTSAQKNPTAFYLCASSIDRGTGELFFGEGSRLTVL.

The chain recombines TRBV19 with TRBJ2-1; D unclear. There are 14 residues in the CDR3. The ends were cut back, 4 bases at V and 0 bases at J, with 7 bases in the middle. Germline V gives CDR1 LNHDA, CDR2 SQIVND (reference sequence). The CDR3 region is CASSTESSYNEQFF. For the CDR3, the DNA is TGTGCCAGTAGTACGGAGAGCTCCTACAATGAGCAGTTCTTC.

A word on this clone: A read error may produce the germline difference seen at one junction end. The chain couples TRBV7-9 to TRBJ2-7; the D gene is possibly TRBD2 (5 bases). Germline values: CDR1 SEHNR, CDR2 FQNEAQ (reference sequence). The CDR3 length is 14 residues. This CDR3 is CSSSLWGEGYEQYF. DNA for the CDR3: TGTTCCAGCAGCTTATGGGGTGAGGGCTACGAGCAGTACTTC.

This chain links TRBV4-1 with TRBJ2-5; 8 bases fit TRBD1. CDR3 length: 16 amino acids. Trimming took 0 bases from V and 3 from J; bases not matched to a gene: 6. Germline CDR1 and CDR2: MGHRA and YSYEKL. Here the CDR3 reads CASSQDGRGLEETQYF. DNA for the CDR3: TGCGCCAGCAGCCAAGATGGCAGGGGGCTTGAAGAGACCCAGTACTTC.

The gene calls are TRBV4-3 and TRBJ2-1; TRBD1 matches 7 bases. V was clipped by 4 bases and J by 1 base; unmatched bases: 10. This CDR3 has 17 amino acids. CDR1 is LGHNA, CDR2 YSLEER, per germline. The CDR3 DNA follows: TGCGCCAGCAGCCGTTCGAGGCTGGGACAGTCCTACAATGAGCAGTTCTTC. Encoded protein: CASSRSRLGQSYNEQFF.

The chain uses TRBV18 and TRBJ2-1; no firm D call. V lost 3 bases, J lost 7 bases, and 7 bases lay in between. CDR1 and CDR2 from the germline V gene are KGHSH and LQKENI. This CDR3 region has 12 residues. CDR3 loop: CASSPGENEQFF. CDR3 in DNA: TGTGCCAGCTCACCCGGTGAGAATGAGCAGTTCTTC.

CDR3 nucleotides: TGTGCCAGCAGCCAAGGAGTAAGGCGGGGGGGAAGCACAGATACGCAGTATTTT. Translated: CASSQGVRRGGSTDTQYF. The V gene is TRBV4-2, the J gene TRBJ2-3; 9 nucleotides agree with TRBD2. The J segment lost 0 bases and the V segment lost 1 base, leaving 8 bases of the junction unmatched. From germline, CDR1 is LGHNA and CDR2 YNFKEQ. This CDR3 region has 18 residues.

This chain joins TRBV6-6 and TRBJ2-7; 7 positions match TRBD1. The germline V gene encodes CDR1 MNHNY and CDR2 SVGAGI (reference sequence). This CDR3 contains 15 residues. With V trimmed by 6 bases and J by 2 bases, 10 bases remained unmatched. CDR3 sequence (DNA): TGTGCCAGCAGCAGTGGACAGGAACGAGCCTACGAGCAGTACTTC. This gives the protein CASSSGQERAYEQYF.

This chain links TRBV6-5 with TRBJ1-3, with D unclear. The germline CDR1 and CDR2 sequences are MNHEY and SVGAGI. The V end lost 5 bases, the J end lost 4 bases, and 15 bases lay between the germline ends. The CDR3 runs 15 residues. CDR3 sequence: CASSGGPGRGNTIYF. CDR3 in DNA: TGTGCCAGCAGTGGAGGACCCGGGAGGGGAAACACCATATATTTT.

V is TRBV16 and J is TRBJ1-2; D uncertain. CDR3 length: 13 residues. The V gene lost 3 bases and the J gene lost 6 bases, with 11 bases spanning the gap. Per the germline V gene, CDR1 is KGHSY and CDR2 is FQNENV. The CDR3 loop reads CASSHALRDGYTF. The CDR3 DNA sequence: TGTGCCAGCAGCCACGCCTTGAGGGATGGCTACACCTTC.

This clone turned up a few times. The gene calls are TRBV7-2 and TRBJ2-2; D may be TRBD2 (5 bases). The CDR3 totals 17 residues. Per the germline V gene, CDR1 is SGHTA and CDR2 is FQGNSA. V lost 1 base, J lost 4 bases, and 16 bases lay in between. The CDR3 coding sequence is TGTGCCAGCAGCTTAGGATGGAGGTTAGAGGGCACCGGGGAGCTGTTTTTT. It encodes CASSLGWRLEGTGELFF.

This chain connects TRBV28 to TRBJ1-2; D gene unclear. The CDR3 consists of 15 residues. Germline CDR1 MDHEN, CDR2 SYDVKM. Between the trimmed V and J ends, which lost 2 bases and 2 bases, there was a span of 12 bases. The CDR3 loop is CASSLPGNVNYGYTF. Here the CDR3 DNA reads TGTGCCAGCAGTTTACCAGGAAACGTCAACTATGGCTACACCTTC.

The chain recombines TRBV11-2 with TRBJ2-5, with 8 bases identical to TRBD2. V shed 2 bases, J shed 7 bases, and the junction held 3 bases outside the gene matches. The CDR3 length is 13 residues. CDR1 and CDR2 from the germline V gene are SGHAT and FQNNGV. For the CDR3, the DNA is TGTGCCAGCAGCTTAAACGCGGGGGGGACCCAGTACTTC. Translating gives CASSLNAGGTQYF.

The chain links TRBV7-9 to TRBJ2-7; 12 bases agree with TRBD2. The CDR3 spans 15 residues. From germline, CDR1 is SEHNR and CDR2 FQNEAQ (reference sequence). V was pared by 5 bases and J by 0 bases, with 2 bases of the junction left unmatched. The CDR3 here is CASSTSGGYSYEQYF. CDR3 bases: TGTGCCAGCAGCACTAGCGGGGGGTACTCCTACGAGCAGTACTTC.